This T cell receptor beta chain derives from a study of patients and donors after allogeneic stem cell transplantation. This CDR3 has 14 residues. Trimming at V came to 5 bases and at J to 7 bases, leaving 7 bases not matched to a gene. Germline V lookup: CDR1 SGHRS, CDR2 YFSETQ. This clonotype was seen repeatedly, ten times or more. One entry per CDR3 protein results from TCRdb running MiXCR on the RT-PCR reads. The repertoire holds about 18,000 distinct CDR3 sequences, with about 5% as singletons. The V call is TRBV5-1, the J call TRBJ2-1, with 9 nucleotides matching TRBD1. The receptor's source is a human donor who was either an allogeneic HSCT recipient or a stem cell or donor lymphocyte infusion donor (not recorded which). It is not recorded whose cells these are; they may come from a transplant donor. The sequenced sample was blood, either unsorted or a sorted T cell fraction (not recorded which). The CDR3 sequence is CASSTGQGLNEQFF. In DNA, the CDR3 is TGCGCCAGCAGTACGGGACAGGGTCTGAATGAGCAGTTCTTC.